This TCR beta chain is from a study of identical twins. Study-wide results and limits: It was possible that invariant MAIT and iNKT cells partly confounded the zero-insertion analyses. Cross-sectional statistics, not tracking of the same donors, supported the conclusions. Twin sharing of out-of-frame TCR alpha was underestimated by models in monozygotic pairs.

The V end lost 3 bases, the J end lost 6 bases, and 6 bases lay between the germline ends. This CDR3 contains 12 residues. The germline CDR1 and CDR2 sequences are SNHLY and FYNNEI. Template switching added a universal primer site, and cDNA bore unique molecular identifiers. Via MiXCR, TCRdb re-called the 5' RACE reads, giving one row per CDR3 protein. The profile shows around 200,000 distinct CDR3 sequences, roughly 10% of them singletons. This clonotype was seen repeatedly, ten times or more. The antigen is not known. This rearrangement joins TRBV2 to TRBJ1-5; D is unclear. This TCR came from a woman aged 18-29 years in good health. Specimen: memory (CD45RO+) T cells sorted from blood. The CDR3 DNA reads as TGTGCCAGCAGTGATCGGGGTCAGCCCCAGCATTTT. It encodes CASSDRGQPQHF. Variable domain in full (rest from reference TRBV2 and TRBJ1-5): EPEVTQTPSHQVTQMGQEVILRCVPISNHLYFYWYRQILGQKVEFLVSFYNNEISEKSEIFDDQFSVERPDGSNFTLKIRSTKLEDSAMYFCASSDRGQPQHFGDGTRLSIL.